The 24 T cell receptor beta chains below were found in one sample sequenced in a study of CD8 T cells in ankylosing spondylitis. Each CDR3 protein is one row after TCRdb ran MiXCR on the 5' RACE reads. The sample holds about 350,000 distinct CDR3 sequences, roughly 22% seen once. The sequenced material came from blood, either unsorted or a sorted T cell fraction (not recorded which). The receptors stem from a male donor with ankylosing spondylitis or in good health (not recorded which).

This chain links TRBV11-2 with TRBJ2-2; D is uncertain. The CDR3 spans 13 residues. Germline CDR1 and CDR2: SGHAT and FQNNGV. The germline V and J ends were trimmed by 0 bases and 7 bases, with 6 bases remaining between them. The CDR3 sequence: CASSLDLGGELFF. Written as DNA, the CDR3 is TGTGCCAGCAGCTTAGATTTAGGCGGGGAGCTGTTTTTT.

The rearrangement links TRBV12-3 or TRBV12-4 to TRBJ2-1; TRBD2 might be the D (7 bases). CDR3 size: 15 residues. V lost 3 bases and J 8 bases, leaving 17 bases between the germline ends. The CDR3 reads CASSFRGGGQDEQFF. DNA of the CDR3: TGTGCCAGCAGTTTTCGTGGGGGGGGCCAGGATGAGCAGTTCTTC.

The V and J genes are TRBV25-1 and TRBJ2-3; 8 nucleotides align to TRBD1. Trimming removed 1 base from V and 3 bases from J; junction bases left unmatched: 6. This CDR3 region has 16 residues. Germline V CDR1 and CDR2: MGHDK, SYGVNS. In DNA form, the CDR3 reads TGTGCCAGCAGTGAATGGGCAGGGGGCATAACAGATACGCAGTATTTT. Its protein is CASSEWAGGITDTQYF.

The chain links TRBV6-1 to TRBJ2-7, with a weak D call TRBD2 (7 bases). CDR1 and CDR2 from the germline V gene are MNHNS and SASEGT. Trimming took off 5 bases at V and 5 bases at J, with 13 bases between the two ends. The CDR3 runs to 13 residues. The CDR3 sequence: CASSMQGRDEQYF. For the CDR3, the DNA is TGTGCCAGCAGTATGCAGGGGAGGGACGAGCAGTACTTC.

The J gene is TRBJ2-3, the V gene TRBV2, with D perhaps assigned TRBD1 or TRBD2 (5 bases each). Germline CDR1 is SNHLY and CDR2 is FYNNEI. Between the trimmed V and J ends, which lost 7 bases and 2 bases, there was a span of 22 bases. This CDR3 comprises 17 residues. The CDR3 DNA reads TGTGCCAGCACTCGTCGGGACCCCTTCGGGAACACAGATACGCAGTATTTT. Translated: CASTRRDPFGNTDTQYF.

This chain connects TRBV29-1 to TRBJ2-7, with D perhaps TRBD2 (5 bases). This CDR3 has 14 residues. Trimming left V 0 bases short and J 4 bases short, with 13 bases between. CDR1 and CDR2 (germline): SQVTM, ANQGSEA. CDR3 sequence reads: CSVEETTGGYEQYF. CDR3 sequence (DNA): TGCAGCGTTGAAGAGACCACCGGCGGGTACGAGCAGTACTTC.

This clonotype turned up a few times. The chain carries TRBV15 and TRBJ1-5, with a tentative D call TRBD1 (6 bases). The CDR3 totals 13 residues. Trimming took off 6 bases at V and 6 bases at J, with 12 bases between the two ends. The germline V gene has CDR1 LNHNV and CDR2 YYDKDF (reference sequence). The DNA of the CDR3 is TGTGCCACCAGTACACAGGGAGGTCAGCCCCAGCATTTT. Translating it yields CATSTQGGQPQHF.

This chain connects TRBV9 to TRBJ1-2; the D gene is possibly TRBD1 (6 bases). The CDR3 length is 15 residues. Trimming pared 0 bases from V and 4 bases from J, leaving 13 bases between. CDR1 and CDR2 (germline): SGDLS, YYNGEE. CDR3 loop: CASSVELGGAYGYTF. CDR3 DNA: TGTGCCAGCAGCGTAGAACTGGGGGGCGCCTATGGCTACACCTTC.

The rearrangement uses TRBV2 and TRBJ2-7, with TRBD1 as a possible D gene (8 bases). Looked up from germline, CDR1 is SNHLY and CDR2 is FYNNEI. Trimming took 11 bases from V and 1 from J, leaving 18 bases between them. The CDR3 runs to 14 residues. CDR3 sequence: CAGTTGGISYEQYF. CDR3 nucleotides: TGTGCCGGGACTACAGGGGGAATTTCCTACGAGCAGTACTTC. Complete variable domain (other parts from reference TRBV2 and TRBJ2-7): EPEVTQTPSHQVTQMGQEVILRCVPISNHLYFYWYRQILGQKVEFLVSFYNNEISEKSEIFDDQFSVERPDGSNFTLKIRSTKLEDSAMYFCAGTTGGISYEQYFGPGTRLTVT.

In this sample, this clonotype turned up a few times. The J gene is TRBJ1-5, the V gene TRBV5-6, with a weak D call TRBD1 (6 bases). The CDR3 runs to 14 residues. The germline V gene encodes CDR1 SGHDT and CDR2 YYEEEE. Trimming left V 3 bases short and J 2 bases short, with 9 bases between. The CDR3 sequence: CASSYAGGNQPQHF. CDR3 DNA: TGTGCCAGCAGCTACGCAGGGGGCAATCAGCCCCAGCATTTT. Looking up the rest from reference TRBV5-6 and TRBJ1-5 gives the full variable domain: DAGVTQSPTHLIKTRGQQVTLRCSPKSGHDTVSWYQQALGQGPQFIFQYYEEEERQRGNFPDRFSGHQFPNYSSELNVNALLLGDSALYLCASSYAGGNQPQHFGDGTRLSIL.

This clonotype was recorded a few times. The CDR3 sequence: CASQAGGGTQYF. The CDR3 DNA reads as TGTGCCAGCCAAGCGGGAGGAGGGACCCAGTACTTC. The chain has TRBV28 and TRBJ2-5; 9 nucleotides match TRBD2. The CDR3 extends over 12 amino acids. Germline trimming cut 8 bases from V and 7 bases from J; bases unmatched to any gene: 5. Germline V gene sequence: CDR1 MDHEN, CDR2 SYDVKM.

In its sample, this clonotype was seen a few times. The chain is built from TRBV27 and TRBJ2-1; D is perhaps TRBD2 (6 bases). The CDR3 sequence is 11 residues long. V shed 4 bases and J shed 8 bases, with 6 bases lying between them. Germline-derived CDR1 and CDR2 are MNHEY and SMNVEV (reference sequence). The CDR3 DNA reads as TGTGCCAGCAGTTGGGGGGATGAGCAGTTCTTC. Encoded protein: CASSWGDEQFF.

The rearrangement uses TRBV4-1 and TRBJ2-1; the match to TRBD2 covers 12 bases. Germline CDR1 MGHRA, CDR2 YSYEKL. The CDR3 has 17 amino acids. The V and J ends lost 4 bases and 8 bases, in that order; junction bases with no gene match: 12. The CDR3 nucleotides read TGCGCCAGCAGCCTCCTCACTCTAGCGGGGGGGCTGGATGAGCAGTTCTTC. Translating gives CASSLLTLAGGLDEQFF.

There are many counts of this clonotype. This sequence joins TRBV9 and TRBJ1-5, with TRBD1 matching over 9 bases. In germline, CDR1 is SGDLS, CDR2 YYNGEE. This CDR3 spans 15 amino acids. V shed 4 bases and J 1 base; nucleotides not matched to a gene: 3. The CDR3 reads CASSPGTGSNQPQHF. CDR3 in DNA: TGTGCCAGCAGCCCCGGGACAGGGAGCAATCAGCCCCAGCATTTT.

This CDR3 reads CAARTGETQYF. CDR3 nucleotides: TGTGCCGCCAGGACAGGGGAGACCCAGTACTTC. The rearrangement uses TRBV10-3 and TRBJ2-5; TRBD1 aligns across 8 bases. Germline assignment: CDR1 ENHRY and CDR2 SYGVKD. Trimming cost V 11 bases and J 5 bases; bases outside gene matches: 4. The CDR3 extends over 11 amino acids.

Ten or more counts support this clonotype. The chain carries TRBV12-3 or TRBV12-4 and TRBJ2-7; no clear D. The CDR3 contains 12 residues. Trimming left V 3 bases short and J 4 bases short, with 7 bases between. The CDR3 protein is CASSLEPYEQYF. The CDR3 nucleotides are TGTGCCAGCAGTTTGGAGCCATACGAGCAGTACTTC.

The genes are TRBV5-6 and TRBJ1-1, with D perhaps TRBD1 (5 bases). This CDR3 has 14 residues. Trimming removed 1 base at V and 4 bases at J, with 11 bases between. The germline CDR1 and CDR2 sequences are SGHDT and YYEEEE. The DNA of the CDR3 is TGTGCCAGCAGCTTGATCCAGGGCTCCACTGAAGCTTTCTTT. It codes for CASSLIQGSTEAFF.

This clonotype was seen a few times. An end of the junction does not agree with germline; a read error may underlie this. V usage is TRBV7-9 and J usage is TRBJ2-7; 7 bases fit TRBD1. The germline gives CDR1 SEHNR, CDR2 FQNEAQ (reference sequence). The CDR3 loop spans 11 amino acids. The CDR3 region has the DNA TGTGCCAGCACCTTCGGACAGGTTGAGGACTTC. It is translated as CASTFGQVEDF.

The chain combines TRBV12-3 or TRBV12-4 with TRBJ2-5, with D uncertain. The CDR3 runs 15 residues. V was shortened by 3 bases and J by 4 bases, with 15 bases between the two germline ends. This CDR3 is CASSLIGRLVETQYF. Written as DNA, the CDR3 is TGTGCCAGCAGTTTGATAGGGCGATTGGTAGAGACCCAGTACTTC.

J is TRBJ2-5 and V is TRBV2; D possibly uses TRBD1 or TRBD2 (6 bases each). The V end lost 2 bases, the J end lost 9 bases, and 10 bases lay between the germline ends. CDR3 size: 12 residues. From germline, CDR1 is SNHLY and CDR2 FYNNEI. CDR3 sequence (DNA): TGTGCCAGCAGTGAACGGGGGCGGGCCCAGTACTTC. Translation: CASSERGRAQYF. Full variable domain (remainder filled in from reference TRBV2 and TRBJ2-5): EPEVTQTPSHQVTQMGQEVILRCVPISNHLYFYWYRQILGQKVEFLVSFYNNEISEKSEIFDDQFSVERPDGSNFTLKIRSTKLEDSAMYFCASSERGRAQYFGPGTRLLVL.

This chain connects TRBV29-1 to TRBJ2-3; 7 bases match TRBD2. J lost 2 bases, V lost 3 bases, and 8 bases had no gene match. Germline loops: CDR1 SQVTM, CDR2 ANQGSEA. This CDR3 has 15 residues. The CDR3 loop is CSVESLAEITDTQYF. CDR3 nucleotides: TGCAGCGTTGAGAGCCTAGCGGAGATCACAGATACGCAGTATTTT.

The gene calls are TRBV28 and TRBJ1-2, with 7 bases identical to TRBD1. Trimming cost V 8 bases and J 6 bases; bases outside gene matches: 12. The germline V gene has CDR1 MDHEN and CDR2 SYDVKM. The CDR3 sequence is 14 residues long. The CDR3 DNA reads TGTGCCAGCCTAGCCACAGGGGCCCGAGATGGCTACACCTTC. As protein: CASLATGARDGYTF.

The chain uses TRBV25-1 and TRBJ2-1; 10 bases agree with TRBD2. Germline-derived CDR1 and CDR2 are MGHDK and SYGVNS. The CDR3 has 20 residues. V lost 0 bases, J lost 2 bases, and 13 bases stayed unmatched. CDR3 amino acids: CASSEYTVGAGGATYNEQFF. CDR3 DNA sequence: TGTGCCAGCAGTGAATATACAGTAGGAGCGGGGGGGGCGACCTACAATGAGCAGTTCTTC.

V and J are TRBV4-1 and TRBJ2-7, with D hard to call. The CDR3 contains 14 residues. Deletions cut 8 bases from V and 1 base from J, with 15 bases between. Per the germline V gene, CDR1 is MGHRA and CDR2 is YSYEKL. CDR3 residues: CASSPSLASYEQYF. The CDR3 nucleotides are TGCGCCAGCTCACCGAGTCTGGCGTCCTACGAGCAGTACTTC.